This T cell receptor (beta chain) was documented in a study of blood T cell repertoires in COVID-19. Background on the study: Specimens from acute and convalescent COVID-19 originated in the United States, Italy and Spain. PBMCs, B-cell-depleted T cells, or T cells were the source of the cDNA or gDNA that made up the material.

In the source study's methods: Researchers report that nucleated cell counts were estimated from reference gene primer amplification. Produced via immunoSEQ multiplex PCR; TCRdb's table is partial and in-frame only. V, J and clone size are those of that table, while D and trimming were read from the DNA. The sample lists roughly 100,000 clones, about 90% occurring once. The CDR3 contains 14 residues. J gave up 6 bases and V 2 bases, and 5 bases lay outside the gene matches. Germline assignment: CDR1 SGHRS and CDR2 YFSETQ. Material for sequencing was peripheral blood. The sequence was obtained from a human donor in a cohort sampled during active COVID-19. The V and J genes are TRBV5-1 and TRBJ2-1; 7 nucleotides line up with TRBD2. CDR3 protein: CASSFRGVGNEQFF. CDR3 bases: TGCGCCAGCAGCTTTCGGGGGGTCGGCAATGAGCAGTTCTTC.